This record covers a single TCR beta chain. Its antigen is not identified. Only in-frame clones appear in the TCRdb table, and some are missing; sequencing was by immunoSEQ multiplex PCR. Among approximately 140,000 clones listed, more than 85% were seen once. The source of the sample is a study of T cell responses to AZD1222 COVID-19 vaccine. General observations from the study: Repertoires were collected only later (after the peak T cell response had occurred). Only 6 or 7 individuals given AZD1222 were seropositive at baseline.

The V gene's germline CDR1 is MNHNY and CDR2 SVGAGI (reference sequence). Unmatched junction bases numbered 6, after V lost 7 bases and J lost 4 bases. The CDR3 runs 14 residues. The chain couples TRBV6-6 to TRBJ2-3, with 9 bases lining up with TRBD2. The TCR originated in an adult who received the AZD1222 COVID-19 vaccine. This sample comprised peripheral blood, obtained 28 days after the second AZD1222 dose. The CDR3 spells CASKLSGRPDTQYF. The CDR3 coding sequence is TGTGCCAGCAAGCTTAGCGGGAGACCAGATACGCAGTATTTT.